This TCR beta chain was retrieved from a study of T-cell reconstitution after alpha-beta-depleted transplantation in children. This clonotype was counted many times. Antigen specificity is unknown. CDR1 DFQATT and CDR2 SNEGSKA come from the germline V gene (reference sequence). Between the trimmed V and J ends, which lost 1 base and 4 bases, there was a span of 8 bases. The CDR3 contains 13 residues. Study results and limitations: Counts and diversity of T cells one year after transplant came mostly from newly produced T cells. In some patients, recipient T cells and intrathymic progenitors surviving conditioning explained high day-60 diversity.

Using unique molecular identifiers, the investigators prepared the TCRbeta library. TCRdb redid the calling of the PCR reads with MiXCR, one entry per CDR3 protein. The sample records about 98,000 distinct CDR3 sequences, 23% being singletons. The sequence was collected from a boy aged 2 to 10 with acute lymphoblastic leukemia, due to receive a stem cell transplant. The sample in question was PBMCs, obtained before TCRalphabeta/CD19-depleted stem cell transplant. This rearrangement joins TRBV20-1 to TRBJ1-3; D remains ambiguous. Here the CDR3 reads CSARAIQGNTIYF. CDR3 coding DNA: TGCAGTGCTAGAGCGATACAGGGAAACACCATATATTTT.